This T cell receptor beta chain is drawn from a study of human CD8 memory T cell subsets. TCR beta libraries were made by UMI-labeled 5' RACE. TCRdb reworked the 5' RACE reads into one entry per CDR3 protein, no DNA. In all, the sample yields 5,000 to 8,000 distinct CDR3 sequences. This CDR3 contains 14 residues. Germline CDR1 and CDR2: MDHEN and SYDVKM. TPEX cells were exhausted-like CCR7+ PD-1+ TIGIT+ early memory CD8+ T cells. This TCR was sampled from a human donor in good health. Specimen: CD8+ T cells from PBMCs. The chain links TRBV28 to TRBJ2-7. The CDR3 here is CASTSARQSFVQYF.